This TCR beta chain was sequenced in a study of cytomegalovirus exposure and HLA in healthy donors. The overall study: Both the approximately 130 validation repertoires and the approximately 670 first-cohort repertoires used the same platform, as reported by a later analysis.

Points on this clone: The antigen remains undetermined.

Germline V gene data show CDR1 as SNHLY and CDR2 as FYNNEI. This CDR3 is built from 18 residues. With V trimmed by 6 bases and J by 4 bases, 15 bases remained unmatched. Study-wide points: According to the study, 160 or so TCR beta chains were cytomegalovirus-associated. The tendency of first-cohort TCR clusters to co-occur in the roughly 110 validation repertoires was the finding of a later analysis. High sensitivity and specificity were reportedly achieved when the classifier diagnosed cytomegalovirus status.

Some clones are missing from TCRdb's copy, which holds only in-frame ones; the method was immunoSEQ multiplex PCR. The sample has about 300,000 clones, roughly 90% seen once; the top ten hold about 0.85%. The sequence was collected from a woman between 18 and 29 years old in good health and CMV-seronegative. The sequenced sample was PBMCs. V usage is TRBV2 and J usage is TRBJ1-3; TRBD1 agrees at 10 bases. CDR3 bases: TGTGCCAGCAGGCCCGGGACAGGGGTTCTCCCGGGAGGAAACACCATATATTTT. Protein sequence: CASRPGTGVLPGGNTIYF. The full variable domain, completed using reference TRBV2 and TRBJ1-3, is EPEVTQTPSHQVTQMGQEVILRCVPISNHLYFYWYRQILGQKVEFLVSFYNNEISEKSEIFDDQFSVERPDGSNFTLKIRSTKLEDSAMYFCASRPGTGVLPGGNTIYFGEGSWLTVV.